These 17 T cell receptor beta chains originate from one sample sequenced in a study of T cell responses to AZD1222 COVID-19 vaccine. Clones were read by immunoSEQ multiplex PCR, and TCRdb kept only the in-frame ones, dropping some. The sample records 35,000 to 50,000 clones, roughly 78% being singletons. The sequenced sample was peripheral blood, obtained 28 days after the second dose of the MenACWY control vaccine. The receptor set was obtained from an adult who received the MenACWY meningococcal vaccine as a control.

This chain connects TRBV5-4 to TRBJ2-7; 7 positions agree with TRBD1. The V gene end was trimmed by 4 bases and the J gene end by 6 bases; junction bases not matched to a gene: 7. This CDR3 is 13 amino acids long. Germline V gene lookup returns CDR1 SGHNT and CDR2 YYREEE (reference sequence). CDR3 nucleotides: TGTGCCAGCAGCACAGGGACAGCCCTCGAGCAGTACTTC. Protein: CASSTGTALEQYF.

The V and J genes are TRBV30 and TRBJ2-7; D remains ambiguous. Trimming cost V 1 base and J 2 bases, with 9 bases left between them. Germline-derived CDR1 and CDR2 are GTSNPN and SVGIG (reference sequence). CDR3 length: 13 residues. CDR3 amino acids: CAWSEATTYEQYV. The DNA of the CDR3 is TGTGCCTGGAGTGAGGCGACCACCTACGAGCAGTACGTC.

In this sample, this clone turned up a few times. The chain employs TRBV11-2 and TRBJ2-7; TRBD1 might be the D (6 bases). This CDR3 has 14 amino acids. CDR1 is SGHAT and CDR2 is FQNNGV in the germline V gene. Trimming took 3 bases from V and 2 from J, leaving 11 bases between them. The CDR3 protein is CASSLKQGPYEQYF. The CDR3, as DNA: TGTGCCAGCAGCTTGAAACAGGGTCCCTACGAGCAGTACTTC.

The V gene is TRBV28, the J gene TRBJ1-1, with a tentative D call TRBD1 (5 bases). This CDR3 is built from 18 residues. Per the germline V gene, CDR1 is MDHEN and CDR2 is SYDVKM. Trimming removed 1 base at V and 0 bases at J, with 18 bases between. CDR3 bases: TGTGCCAGCAGTTTATATGGCTCAGGGAAGAGACTGAACACTGAAGCTTTCTTT. It specifies CASSLYGSGKRLNTEAFF.

This rearrangement joins TRBV20-1 to TRBJ1-5, with TRBD1 matching over 7 bases. Trimming took 3 bases from V and 1 from J; bases not matched to a gene: 6. Germline lookup yields CDR1 DFQATT and CDR2 SNEGSKA (reference sequence). The CDR3 sequence is 15 residues long. The CDR3 nucleotides read TGCAGTGCTAGTATTACAGGGGTGAGCAATCAGCCCCAGCATTTT. Protein: CSASITGVSNQPQHF.

This clone was seen more than once but under ten times. The chain couples TRBV19 to TRBJ1-1; no reliable D call. The CDR3 runs to 16 residues. V shed 3 bases and J shed 3 bases, with 17 bases lying between them. Germline loops: CDR1 LNHDA, CDR2 SQIVND (reference sequence). The CDR3 bases are TGTGCCAGTAGTATTGGAAGGCCGGTTGGGGACACTGAAGCTTTCTTT. Translated, it gives CASSIGRPVGDTEAFF.

The J gene is TRBJ1-1, the V gene TRBV5-6; D unresolved. The CDR3 totals 12 residues. Germline V gives CDR1 SGHDT, CDR2 YYEEEE. V shed 0 bases and J shed 11 bases, with 11 bases lying between them. The CDR3: CASSLGEGRAFF. Written as DNA, the CDR3 is TGTGCCAGCAGCTTGGGGGAGGGCCGGGCTTTCTTT.

The chain recombines TRBV3-1 (or the pseudogene TRBV3-2) with TRBJ1-1, with D unclear. CDR1 LGHDT and CDR2 YNNKEL come from the germline V gene (reference sequence). Trimming stripped 5 bases from V and 3 bases from J, with 4 bases between. This CDR3 has 11 residues. CDR3 sequence (DNA): TGTGCCAGCAGCATGCACACTGAAGCTTTCTTT. Translated: CASSMHTEAFF.

The CDR3 sequence: CASSPESMGGEQYV. DNA for the CDR3: TGTGCCAGCAGTCCGGAGAGTATGGGAGGGGAGCAGTACGTC. The chain is built from TRBV6-5 and TRBJ2-7; 7 bases agree with TRBD2. The germline CDR1 and CDR2 sequences are MNHEY and SVGAGI. This CDR3 region has 14 residues. J lost 7 bases, V lost 5 bases, and 11 bases had no gene match.

The rearrangement uses TRBV9 and TRBJ2-7, with D possibly being TRBD1 or TRBD2 (5 bases each). Germline values: CDR1 SGDLS, CDR2 YYNGEE. Trimming pared 4 bases from V and 3 bases from J, leaving 14 bases between. The CDR3 length is 14 residues. The CDR3 spells CASSLDPGSYEQYF. The DNA of the CDR3 is TGTGCCAGCAGCCTCGATCCAGGGAGCTACGAGCAGTACTTC.

The chain carries TRBV5-6 and TRBJ1-3; no clear D. This CDR3 is built from 15 residues. V dropped 0 bases and J dropped 2 bases, with 9 bases sitting between them. Germline CDR1 and CDR2: SGHDT and YYEEEE. The CDR3 spells CASSLAGVTGNTIYF. The CDR3 bases are TGTGCCAGCAGCTTGGCCGGGGTAACTGGAAACACCATATATTTT.

The chain uses TRBV15 and TRBJ1-5; 7 bases agree with TRBD1. This CDR3 region has 15 residues. Germline CDR1 is LNHNV and CDR2 is YYDKDF (reference sequence). The V gene end was trimmed by 3 bases and the J gene end by 2 bases; junction bases not matched to a gene: 4. CDR3 residues: CATSSLGQGNQPQHF. The CDR3, as DNA: TGTGCCACCAGCAGCCTTGGACAGGGCAATCAGCCCCAGCATTTT.

V usage is TRBV2 and J usage is TRBJ1-4; D call uncertain. Germline CDR1 reads SNHLY; CDR2 reads FYNNEI. Trimming cost V 6 bases and J 6 bases, with 14 bases left between them. The CDR3 spans 14 residues. This CDR3 is CASRGMSGDEKLFF. The DNA for the CDR3 is TGTGCCAGCAGGGGGATGTCTGGGGATGAAAAACTGTTTTTT. The full variable domain, with the rest looked up from reference TRBV2 and TRBJ1-4, is EPEVTQTPSHQVTQMGQEVILRCVPISNHLYFYWYRQILGQKVEFLVSFYNNEISEKSEIFDDQFSVERPDGSNFTLKIRSTKLEDSAMYFCASRGMSGDEKLFFGSGTQLSVL.

The chain is built from TRBV4-1 and TRBJ1-5; tentatively, D is TRBD1 (5 bases). V lost 0 bases, J lost 1 base, and 13 bases lay in between. CDR3 length: 17 residues. From germline, CDR1 is MGHRA and CDR2 YSYEKL. The chain's CDR3 is CASSQDPGRGSNQPQHF. For the CDR3, the DNA is TGCGCCAGCAGCCAAGACCCCGGACGGGGGAGCAATCAGCCCCAGCATTTT.

The rearrangement joins TRBV18 to TRBJ1-4; no reliable D call. This CDR3 has 15 residues. Germline loops: CDR1 KGHSH, CDR2 LQKENI. Trimming cost V 3 bases and J 8 bases, with 16 bases left between them. CDR3 DNA: TGTGCCAGCTCACCCGGAGGAGGTGTGGAGGAAAAACTGTTTTTT. It yields the protein CASSPGGGVEEKLFF.

The chain has TRBV6-5 and TRBJ2-2; D is uncertain. Germline values: CDR1 MNHEY, CDR2 SVGAGI. The CDR3 is made up of 13 amino acids. Trimming took 2 bases from V and 6 from J, leaving 7 bases between them. CDR3 residues: CASSYGRAGELFF. The CDR3, as DNA: TGTGCCAGCAGTTACGGCCGTGCCGGGGAGCTGTTTTTT.

The V gene is TRBV5-6, the J gene TRBJ2-2, with 10 positions matching TRBD2. Germline loops: CDR1 SGHDT, CDR2 YYEEEE. The ends lost 1 base at V and 2 bases at J; junction bases unmatched: 5. The CDR3 covers 17 residues. Here the CDR3 reads CASSLILLAGNTGELFF. The CDR3 nucleotides read TGTGCCAGCAGCTTGATCCTACTAGCGGGAAACACCGGGGAGCTGTTTTTT. The full variable domain, completed using reference TRBV5-6 and TRBJ2-2, is DAGVTQSPTHLIKTRGQQVTLRCSPKSGHDTVSWYQQALGQGPQFIFQYYEEEERQRGNFPDRFSGHQFPNYSSELNVNALLLGDSALYLCASSLILLAGNTGELFFGEGSRLTVL.